A selection of T cell receptor beta chains follows, all from one sample in a study of T cell responses to AZD1222 COVID-19 vaccine. Clones were sequenced by immunoSEQ multiplex PCR, and TCRdb holds only the in-frame ones, with some missing. Among roughly 120,000 clones, roughly 92% were seen once, and the ten largest hold around 1.5%. The sequencing here drew on peripheral blood, taken 28 days after the second AZD1222 dose. Source of these receptors: an adult who received the AZD1222 COVID-19 vaccine. The CDR3 runs from the conserved cysteine through the conserved F or W. A D gene is named only where the DNA matches it firmly. Size tells how often a clone was seen (once, few, many) or the class of an expanded clone, and some rows leave it out.

CDR3 | DNA | size | J | D | V
CAGEDRRGANVLTF | TGTGCCGGCGAAGACAGGAGGGGGGCCAACGTCCTGACTTTC | once | TRBJ2-6 | . | TRBV5-4
CASSPTQQGNQPQHF | TGTGCCAGCTCACCCACACAACAGGGGAATCAGCCCCAGCATTTT | . | TRBJ1-5 | TRBD1 | TRBV18
CASSYVGTSVTDTQYF | TGTGCCAGCAGTTACGTGGGAACATCTGTCACAGATACGCAGTATTTT | . | TRBJ2-3 | . | TRBV6-2/TRBV6-3
CASSFKGSYSYEQYF | TGTGCCAGCAGTTTTAAGGGGTCCTACTCCTACGAGCAGTACTTC | many | TRBJ2-7 | . | TRBV27
CASSWRRLKQSSYNEQFF | TGCGCCAGCAGCTGGCGACGGTTAAAACAAAGCTCCTACAATGAGCAGTTCTTC | . | TRBJ2-1 | . | TRBV5-1
CASSTAENEKLFF | TGTGCCAGCAGTACGGCAGAAAATGAAAAACTGTTTTTT | . | TRBJ1-4 | . | TRBV6-6
CASSLVRAPYEQYF | TGTGCCAGCAGCTTAGTCAGGGCACCCTACGAGCAGTACTTC | few | TRBJ2-7 | . | TRBV7-9
CASTLQGYEQYF | TGTGCCAGCACCTTACAGGGCTACGAGCAGTACTTC | . | TRBJ2-7 | . | TRBV27
CASSLDGLAYEQYF | TGTGCCAGCAGTTTAGATGGACTCGCCTACGAGCAGTACTTC | once | TRBJ2-7 | . | TRBV27
CASSLRGNTSPGELFF | TGTGCCAGCAGTTTACGGGGCAACACAAGCCCCGGGGAGCTGTTTTTT | few | TRBJ2-2 | . | TRBV27
CASSSDRGLVGETQYF | TGTGCCAGCAGCTCCGACAGGGGGCTCGTTGGAGAGACCCAGTACTTC | . | TRBJ2-5 | TRBD1 | TRBV27
CASSADLNYGYTF | TGTGCCAGCAGCGCGGATCTGAACTATGGCTACACCTTC | . | TRBJ1-2 | . | TRBV5-4
CASSFPNTEAFF | TGTGCCAGCAGTTTCCCGAACACTGAAGCTTTCTTT | once | TRBJ1-1 | . | TRBV6-5
CAWSDRGDQPQHF | TGTGCCTGGAGTGACAGGGGTGATCAGCCCCAGCATTTT | . | TRBJ1-5 | TRBD1 | TRBV30
CASSSPGTSGRPHEQFF | TGTGCCAGCAGCTCTCCCGGGACTAGCGGGAGGCCCCATGAGCAGTTCTTC | once | TRBJ2-1 | TRBD2 | TRBV7-9
CASSLFGYGNQPQHF | TGTGCCAGCAGCCTGTTTGGATATGGGAATCAGCCCCAGCATTTT | . | TRBJ1-5 | . | TRBV6-5
CASSLGAGSNNEQFF | TGTGCCAGCAGTTTAGGTGCGGGGAGTAATAATGAGCAGTTCTTC | . | TRBJ2-1 | . | TRBV27
CASSPFGLGGGETQYF | TGTGCCAGCAGCCCGTTTGGGTTGGGGGGTGGGGAGACCCAGTACTTC | . | TRBJ2-5 | . | TRBV5-4
CASSFPGQQFYEQYF | TGTGCCAGCAGTTTTCCGGGACAGCAATTCTACGAGCAGTACTTC | . | TRBJ2-7 | TRBD1 | TRBV27
CASSFERPYNEQFF | TGCGCCAGCAGCTTCGAGCGGCCTTACAATGAGCAGTTCTTC | . | TRBJ2-1 | . | TRBV5-1
CASSPAAVVETQYF | TGTGCCAGCAGTCCAGCCGCAGTCGTAGAGACCCAGTACTTC | once | TRBJ2-5 | . | TRBV28
CASSPQQGRGQPQHF | TGTGCCAGCTCACCACAACAGGGGAGAGGTCAGCCCCAGCATTTT | . | TRBJ1-5 | TRBD1 | TRBV18
CASSPTPGGGYTF | TGTGCCAGCAGCCCAACTCCCGGAGGTGGCTACACCTTC | . | TRBJ1-2 | . | TRBV5-4
CAWSADSNTEAFF | TGTGCCTGGAGCGCCGACAGTAACACTGAAGCTTTCTTT | . | TRBJ1-1 | . | TRBV30
CASANWPDTQYF | TGTGCCAGCGCGAATTGGCCAGATACGCAGTATTTT | once | TRBJ2-3 | . | TRBV6-5
CASSLAPMNTEAFF | TGTGCCAGTAGTCTCGCTCCCATGAACACTGAAGCTTTCTTT | . | TRBJ1-1 | . | TRBV19
CASRGPKSSGANVLTF | TGTGCATCCAGGGGGCCGAAGTCCTCTGGGGCCAACGTCCTGACTTTC | . | TRBJ2-6 | TRBD1 | TRBV27
CASSPPSGLWMNTEAFF | TGTGCCAGCTCACCACCTTCAGGGCTGTGGATGAACACTGAAGCTTTCTTT | . | TRBJ1-1 | . | TRBV18
CASSPLQAAALHF | TGTGCCAGCAGCCCGCTACAGGCCGCCGCCCTCCACTTT | . | TRBJ1-6 | . | TRBV14
CASSSTGKGEQYF | TGTGCCAGTAGTTCCACAGGGAAAGGCGAGCAGTACTTC | . | TRBJ2-7 | . | TRBV19
CASSQVPLISPYEQYF | TGCGCCAGCAGCCAAGTTCCTCTAATTAGTCCCTACGAGCAGTACTTC | . | TRBJ2-7 | . | TRBV4-1
CASSLAGDTDTQYF | TGCGCCAGCAGCTTAGCGGGAGACACAGATACGCAGTATTTT | . | TRBJ2-3 | TRBD2 | TRBV5-1
CASSPMTGGGQETQYF | TGCGCCAGCAGCCCTATGACAGGGGGTGGGCAAGAGACCCAGTACTTC | . | TRBJ2-5 | TRBD1 | TRBV5-1
CASSRNEQFF | TGTGCCAGCAGCCGCAATGAGCAGTTCTTC | . | TRBJ2-1 | . | TRBV11-2
CASSLQGMQYF | TGTGCCAGCAGCTTACAGGGTATGCAGTATTTT | . | TRBJ2-3 | . | TRBV11-2
CASCPQGANLYGYTF | TGTGCCAGCTGTCCCCAAGGGGCGAATTTGTATGGCTACACCTTC | . | TRBJ1-2 | . | TRBV5-6
CASSLYIGEVYTEAFF | TGTGCCAGCAGTTTATATATCGGGGAGGTATACACTGAAGCTTTCTTT | . | TRBJ1-1 | . | TRBV28
CAWGGGGNEQFF | TGTGCCTGGGGGGGTGGGGGCAATGAGCAGTTCTTC | . | TRBJ2-1 | . | TRBV30
CASSPHAYNSPLHF | TGTGCCAGCAGCCCTCACGCCTATAATTCACCCCTCCACTTT | once | TRBJ1-6 | . | TRBV7-8
CASSLQGFQETQYF | TGTGCCAGCTCACTCCAGGGTTTCCAAGAGACCCAGTACTTC | . | TRBJ2-5 | . | TRBV18
CASSSTGVISPLHF | TGTGCCAGCAGTTCCACAGGGGTGATTTCACCCCTCCACTTT | . | TRBJ1-6 | TRBD1 | TRBV28
CASSLRQGGEGGYTF | TGTGCCAGCTCACTTCGGCAGGGGGGTGAAGGCGGCTACACCTTC | . | TRBJ1-2 | TRBD1 | TRBV18
CAWSVSGSNQPQHF | TGTGCCTGGAGTGTGTCGGGCAGTAATCAGCCCCAGCATTTT | . | TRBJ1-5 | . | TRBV30
CASSPSAGSGGYEQYF | TGTGCCAGCAGCCCCTCCGCAGGTAGCGGGGGATACGAGCAGTACTTC | . | TRBJ2-7 | TRBD2 | TRBV7-2
CASSVGGYTEAFF | TGTGCCAGCAGCGTAGGGGGGTACACTGAAGCTTTCTTT | . | TRBJ1-1 | . | TRBV9
CASSVGPRETAYEQYF | TGTGCCAGCAGCGTAGGACCCAGGGAGACTGCCTACGAGCAGTACTTC | few | TRBJ2-7 | . | TRBV9
CSARKSHPQYF | TGCAGTGCTAGGAAGTCACATCCGCAGTATTTT | . | TRBJ2-3 | . | TRBV20-1
CASWLFGREQYF | TGTGCATCCTGGCTATTTGGGAGGGAGCAGTACTTC | . | TRBJ2-7 | . | TRBV6-5
CSVVNTEAFF | TGCAGCGTTGTTAACACTGAAGCTTTCTTT | . | TRBJ1-1 | . | TRBV29-1
CASSQVDLGLNTGELFF | TGCGCCAGCAGCCAAGTTGATTTGGGCTTGAACACCGGGGAGCTGTTTTTT | . | TRBJ2-2 | . | TRBV4-1
CASTLTGTGGELFF | TGTGCCAGCACTCTAACGGGGACCGGCGGGGAGCTGTTTTTT | . | TRBJ2-2 | . | TRBV28
CASSEWAGGNYEQYF | TGTGCCAGCAGTGAATGGGCAGGGGGTAACTACGAGCAGTACTTC | . | TRBJ2-7 | TRBD1 | TRBV2
CASSFGQAMSELFF | TGTGCCAGCAGTTTTGGACAGGCCATGTCGGAACTGTTTTTT | . | TRBJ1-4 | TRBD1 | TRBV2
CAIPLTGLYGYTF | TGTGCCATCCCGTTGACAGGCCTTTATGGCTACACCTTC | . | TRBJ1-2 | . | TRBV6-5
CASSASTEAFF | TGCGCCAGCAGCGCCAGCACTGAAGCTTTCTTT | . | TRBJ1-1 | . | TRBV5-1
CASSYSSQATYEQYF | TGTGCCAGCAGTTACTCGTCACAGGCGACCTACGAGCAGTACTTC | . | TRBJ2-7 | . | TRBV6-5